The 16 T cell receptor beta chains given below trace back to one sample, sequenced in a study of blood T cell repertoires in COVID-19 (dated by TCRdb to about 2020). Library creation used the immunoSEQ multiplex PCR assay. TCRdb carries this immuneACCESS record with in-frame sequences only. Its versions omit some clonotypes, under half of them owing to an unresolved V gene in the studies checked, with the rest unexplained. The sample includes roughly 150,000 clones, with roughly nine tenths observed a single time. Together, the top ten hold roughly 4% of the sample. The sample was peripheral blood. These receptors were obtained from a woman between 65 and 79 years old with acute or convalescent COVID-19.

The chain uses TRBV7-9 and TRBJ1-4; D is perhaps TRBD1 (5 bases). CDR1 and CDR2 (germline): SEHNR, FQNEAQ (reference sequence). CDR3 length: 15 residues. Trimming left V 5 bases short and J 8 bases short, with 18 bases between. Here the CDR3 reads CASSASGLHGEKLFF. Here the CDR3 DNA reads TGTGCCAGCAGCGCCTCGGGACTTCATGGCGAAAAACTGTTTTTT.

About this clone itself: Other DNA variants within this sample encode the same CDR3. The chain recombines TRBV5-1 with TRBJ1-5, with 9 bases aligning to TRBD1. V was pared by 0 bases and J by 2 bases, with 0 bases of the junction left unmatched. The CDR3 runs 15 residues. CDR1 is SGHRS and CDR2 is YFSETQ in the germline V gene. CDR3 DNA: TGCGCCAGCAGCTTGGGGACAGGGGGCAATCAGCCCCAGCATTTT. This translates into CASSLGTGGNQPQHF.

This clone was picked up one time. The chain couples TRBV7-9 to TRBJ2-1, with D possibly TRBD2 on 6 matching bases. V lost 4 bases, J lost 10 bases, and 17 bases lay in between. CDR3 length: 14 amino acids. In germline, CDR1 is SEHNR, CDR2 FQNEAQ (reference sequence). The CDR3 DNA is TGTGCCAGCAGCTCAATCGACCCGGGAGACGAGCAGTTCTTC. Protein: CASSSIDPGDEQFF.

J is TRBJ1-4 and V is TRBV30; possibly TRBD1 for D (5 bases). V was trimmed by 2 bases and J by 11 bases, leaving 21 bases between them. Looked up from germline, CDR1 is GTSNPN and CDR2 is SVGIG (reference sequence). This CDR3 region has 15 residues. The CDR3 protein is CAWSFSDRPAGKLFF. The CDR3 DNA reads as TGTGCCTGGAGTTTCTCTGACAGACCGGCAGGGAAACTGTTTTTT.

V usage is TRBV7-2 and J usage is TRBJ2-3; 9 bases are a match to TRBD2. This CDR3 is 18 amino acids long. J gave up 2 bases and V 1 base, and 10 bases lay outside the gene matches. The V gene's germline CDR1 is SGHTA and CDR2 FQGNSA. The CDR3 protein is CASSLGIRAGGPTDTQYF. The DNA for the CDR3 is TGTGCCAGCAGCTTAGGGATTAGAGCGGGGGGCCCCACAGATACGCAGTATTTT.

The gene calls are TRBV3-1 (or the pseudogene TRBV3-2) and TRBJ2-5; 8 positions match TRBD2. Germline CDR1 and CDR2: LGHDT and YNNKEL (reference sequence). The CDR3 extends over 14 amino acids. The V segment lost 4 bases and the J segment 4 bases; nucleotides outside the gene matches: 5. CDR3 in DNA: TGTGCCAGCAGCCTACTGGCGGGAGGAGAGACCCAGTACTTC. The encoded protein is CASSLLAGGETQYF.

The chain links TRBV6-2 or TRBV6-3 to TRBJ1-6, with D maybe TRBD1 (5 bases). This CDR3 region has 17 residues. Trimming pared 2 bases from V and 7 bases from J, leaving 18 bases between. Germline loops: CDR1 MNHEY, CDR2 SVGEGT. The CDR3 region is CASSYRDSGRRNSPLHF. The CDR3 region has the DNA TGTGCCAGCAGTTACCGGGACTCCGGGCGGAGGAATTCACCCCTCCACTTT.

The chain carries TRBV24-1 and TRBJ2-3, with D hard to call. This CDR3 spans 13 amino acids. The ends were cut back, 2 bases at V and 6 bases at J, with 8 bases in the middle. The germline V gene has CDR1 KGHDR and CDR2 SFDVKD. The CDR3 coding sequence is TGTGCCACCAGTGATTCCCTGTTGGATACGCAGTATTTT. The encoded protein is CATSDSLLDTQYF.

The chain uses TRBV7-2 and TRBJ2-7; 7 bases agree with TRBD1. CDR1 is SGHTA and CDR2 is FQGNSA in the germline V gene. Trimming took 5 bases from V and 3 from J; bases not matched to a gene: 16. This CDR3 contains 17 residues. CDR3 coding DNA: TGTGCCAGCAGCCCCGGGCTACAGGGGTACGCCGACTACGAGCAGTACTTC. Amino acid sequence: CASSPGLQGYADYEQYF.

This sequence joins TRBV7-8 and TRBJ2-5; 11 bases match TRBD2. V was clipped by 1 base and J by 1 base; unmatched bases: 2. The CDR3 spans 16 residues. Germline V CDR1 and CDR2: SGHVS, FQNEAQ. This CDR3 reads CASSLGLAGRQETQYF. DNA of the CDR3: TGTGCCAGCAGCTTAGGACTAGCGGGACGCCAAGAGACCCAGTACTTC.

This clone occurred once. The DNA of the CDR3 is TGTGCCAGCAGCCGAACGGGGGTGGGTGAAAAACTGTTTTTT. Translating it yields CASSRTGVGEKLFF. The gene calls are TRBV3-1 (or the pseudogene TRBV3-2) and TRBJ1-4; tentative D call: TRBD1 (5 bases). CDR3 length: 14 amino acids. V lost 4 bases, J lost 7 bases, and 13 bases lay in between. Looked up from germline, CDR1 is LGHDT and CDR2 is YNNKEL (reference sequence).

The chain uses TRBV5-1 and TRBJ2-1; possible D gene TRBD2, 5 bases. Germline values: CDR1 SGHRS, CDR2 YFSETQ. V was clipped by 0 bases and J by 6 bases, with 22 bases between them. The length of the CDR3 is 18 residues. CDR3 sequence reads: CASSLAFSGRKTANEQFF. DNA of the CDR3: TGCGCCAGCAGCTTGGCCTTTAGTGGGAGAAAGACGGCCAATGAGCAGTTCTTC.

Many counts were recorded for this clone. The gene calls are TRBV6-5 and TRBJ1-2; the match to TRBD1 covers 8 bases. This CDR3 contains 15 residues. J lost 0 bases, V lost 5 bases, and 5 bases had no gene match. The germline CDR1 and CDR2 sequences are MNHEY and SVGAGI. The CDR3 nucleotides are TGTGCCAGCAGTCAGACAGGGGTAGCTAACTATGGCTACACCTTC. Its translation: CASSQTGVANYGYTF.

The chain recombines TRBV5-4 with TRBJ2-7; D is perhaps TRBD2 (6 bases). CDR1 and CDR2 from the germline V gene are SGHNT and YYREEE (reference sequence). Between the trimmed V and J ends, which lost 0 bases and 8 bases, there was a span of 12 bases. The CDR3 consists of 13 residues. CDR3 bases: TGTGCCAGCAGCTTGGCCGGGGGAATGAAGCAGTACTTC. This encodes CASSLAGGMKQYF.

The chain carries TRBV9 and TRBJ1-5; D is undetermined. Germline values: CDR1 SGDLS, CDR2 YYNGEE. Trimming left V 3 bases short and J 3 bases short, with 13 bases between. The CDR3 is made up of 15 amino acids. The CDR3 DNA reads TGTGCCAGCAGCGCGGCAGGCCAGTTCAATCAGCCCCAGCATTTT. It specifies CASSAAGQFNQPQHF. Variable domain in full (rest from reference TRBV9 and TRBJ1-5): DSGVTQTPKHLITATGQRVTLRCSPRSGDLSVYWYQQSLDQGLQFLIQYYNGEERAKGNILERFSAQQFPDLHSELNLSSLELGDSALYFCASSAAGQFNQPQHFGDGTRLSIL.

This clone occurred once. The V call is TRBV4-3, the J call TRBJ2-1; D is perhaps TRBD2 (6 bases). Per germline, CDR1 LGHNA and CDR2 YSLEER. Trimming stripped 0 bases from V and 1 base from J, with 10 bases between. This CDR3 comprises 16 residues. CDR3 DNA: TGCGCCAGCAGCCAAGATAACGGGGGTTCCTACAATGAGCAGTTCTTC. It encodes CASSQDNGGSYNEQFF.